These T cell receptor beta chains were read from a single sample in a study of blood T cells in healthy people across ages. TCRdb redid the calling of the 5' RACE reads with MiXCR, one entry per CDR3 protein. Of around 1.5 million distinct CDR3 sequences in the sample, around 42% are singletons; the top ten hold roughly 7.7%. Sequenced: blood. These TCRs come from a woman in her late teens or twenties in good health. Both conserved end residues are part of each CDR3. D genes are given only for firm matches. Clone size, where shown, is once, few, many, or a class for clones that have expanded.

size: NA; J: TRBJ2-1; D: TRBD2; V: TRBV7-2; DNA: TGTGCCAGCATCCCTTTAGGGGGACTAGCGTGGAATGAGCAGTTATTC; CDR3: CASIPLGGLAWNEQLF
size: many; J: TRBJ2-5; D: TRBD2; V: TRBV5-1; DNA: TGTGCCAGCAGCCTAGCGGGGTCGGAGACCCAGTACTTC; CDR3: CASSLAGSETQYF
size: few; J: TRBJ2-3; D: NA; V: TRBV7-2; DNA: TGTGCCAGCAGCTTAGCAGCGTGGGATACGCAGTATTTT; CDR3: CASSLAAWDTQYF
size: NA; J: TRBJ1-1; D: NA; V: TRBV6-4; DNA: TGTGCCAGCAGAGGGGAAGACAGTCTGAACACTGAAGCTTTCTTT; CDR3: CASRGEDSLNTEAFF
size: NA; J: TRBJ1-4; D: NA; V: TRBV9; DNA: TGTGCCAGCAGCGTAGGGGTAGAGCAGGGGAGTGAAAAACTGTTTTTT; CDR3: CASSVGVEQGSEKLFF
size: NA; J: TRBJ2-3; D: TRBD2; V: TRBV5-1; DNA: TGCGCCAGCAGCTTGGTTCTAGCGGACGCAGATACGCAGTATTTT; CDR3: CASSLVLADADTQYF
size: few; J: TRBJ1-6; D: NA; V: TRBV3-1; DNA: TGTGCCAGCAGCTCCCCGGGGCAGATGACTTCACCCCTCCACTTT; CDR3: CASSSPGQMTSPLHF
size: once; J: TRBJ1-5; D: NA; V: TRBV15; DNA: TGTGCCACCAGCAGAGGTCAGTTAGCAGGGGTCGAACAGCCCCAGCATTTT; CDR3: CATSRGQLAGVEQPQHF
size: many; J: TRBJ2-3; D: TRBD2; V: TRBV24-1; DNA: TGTGCCACCAGTGATTCGCTAGCGGGAGGAGCAGATACGCAGTATTTT; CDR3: CATSDSLAGGADTQYF
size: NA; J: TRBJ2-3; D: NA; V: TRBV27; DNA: TGTGCCAGCAGGAAGACTCCGCTTGGCACAGATACGCAGTATTTT; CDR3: CASRKTPLGTDTQYF
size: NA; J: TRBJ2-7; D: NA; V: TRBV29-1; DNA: TGCAGCGTTGAAGGCAGGGTTGCTTTGAATGAGCAGTACTTC; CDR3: CSVEGRVALNEQYF
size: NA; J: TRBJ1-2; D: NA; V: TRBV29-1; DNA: TGCAGCGTTGAACAAGGGACGAATCCTGGCTACACCTTC; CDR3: CSVEQGTNPGYTF
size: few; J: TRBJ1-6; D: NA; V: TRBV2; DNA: TGTGCCAGCACCCTTGCGGCACAGTCACCCCTCCACTTT; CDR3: CASTLAAQSPLHF
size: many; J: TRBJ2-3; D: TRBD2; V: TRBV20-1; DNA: TGCAGTGCTCATCCCCTAGCGGGAGGCGTGGGCACAGATACGCAGTATTTT; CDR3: CSAHPLAGGVGTDTQYF
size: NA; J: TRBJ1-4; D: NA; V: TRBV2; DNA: TGTGCCAGCAGTGATCAGGGAACTAATGAAAAACTGTTTTTT; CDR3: CASSDQGTNEKLFF
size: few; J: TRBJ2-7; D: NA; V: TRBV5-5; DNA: TGTGCCAGCAGCTGCTCCGGGTACTACGAGCAGTACTTC; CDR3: CASSCSGYYEQYF
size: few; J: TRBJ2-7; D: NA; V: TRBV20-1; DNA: TGCAGTGCCCATACCGGGACGACCTACGAGCAGTACTTC; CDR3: CSAHTGTTYEQYF
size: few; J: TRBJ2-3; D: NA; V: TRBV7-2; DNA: TGTGCCAGCAGCTTAGGGGGGACTCCCGTCACAGATACGCAGTATTTT; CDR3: CASSLGGTPVTDTQYF
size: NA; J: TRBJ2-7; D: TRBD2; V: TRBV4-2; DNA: TGTGCCAGCAGCCAAGATAAGGCGGGAGGGCCTGATGAGCAGTACTTC; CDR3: CASSQDKAGGPDEQYF
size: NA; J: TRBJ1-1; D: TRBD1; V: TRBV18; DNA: TGTGCCAGCTCACCAGTGGGACAGGAGATTAAAGCTTTCTTT; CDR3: CASSPVGQEIKAFF